The text below deals with one TCR beta chain. In the authors' workflow: Reference gene primer amplification in the assay estimated nucleated cell counts. Data came from immunoSEQ multiplex PCR; TCRdb stores just in-frame clones and leaves some out. V, J and clone size are taken as reported in that table, and D and trimming were inferred from the DNA itself. The profile covers hundreds of thousands of clones, with just over 85% appearing a single time and 5.9% taken by the ten largest. The sample comes from a study of blood T cell repertoires in COVID-19. Study at large: Sites across the United States, Italy and Spain contributed samples from acute and convalescent COVID-19.

This CDR3 is 13 amino acids long. Germline CDR1 and CDR2: MNHEY and SMNVEV (reference sequence). V lost 3 bases to trimming and J lost 12 bases, with 18 bases between them. The clonotype was recovered from an older man with acute or convalescent COVID-19. Sequencing used peripheral blood. The chain employs TRBV27 and TRBJ2-7; D may be TRBD1 (5 bases). CDR3 region: CASSFGGQGRRYF. The CDR3 bases are TGTGCCAGCAGTTTTGGTGGACAAGGCAGACGGTACTTC.